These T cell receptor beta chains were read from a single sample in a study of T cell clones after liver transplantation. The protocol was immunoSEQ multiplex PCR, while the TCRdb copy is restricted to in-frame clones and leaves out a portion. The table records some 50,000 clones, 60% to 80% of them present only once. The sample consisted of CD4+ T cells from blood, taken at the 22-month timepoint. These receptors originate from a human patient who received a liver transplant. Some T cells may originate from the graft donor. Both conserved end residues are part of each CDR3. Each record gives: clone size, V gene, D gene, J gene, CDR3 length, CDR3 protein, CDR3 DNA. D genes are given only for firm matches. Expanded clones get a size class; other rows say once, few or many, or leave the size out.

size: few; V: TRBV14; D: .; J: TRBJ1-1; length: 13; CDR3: CASSQDNRAEAFF; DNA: TGTGCCAGCAGCCAAGATAACAGGGCTGAAGCTTTCTTT
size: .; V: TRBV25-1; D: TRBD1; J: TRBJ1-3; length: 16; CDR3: CASSGGGGYSGNTIYF; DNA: TGTGCCAGCAGCGGGGGAGGGGGCTACTCTGGAAACACCATATATTTT
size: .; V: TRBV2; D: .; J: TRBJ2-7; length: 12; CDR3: CASSAGGYEQYF; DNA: TGTGCCAGCAGTGCCGGGGGCTACGAGCAGTACTTC
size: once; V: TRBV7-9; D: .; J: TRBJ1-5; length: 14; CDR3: CAIGWGAGNQSQHF; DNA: TGTGCCATCGGCTGGGGGGCTGGCAATCAGTCCCAGCATTTT
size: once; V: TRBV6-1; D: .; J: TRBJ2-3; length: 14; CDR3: CASSLDRRTDTQYF; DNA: TGTGCCAGCAGTCTTGACAGGCGCACAGATACGCAGTATTTT
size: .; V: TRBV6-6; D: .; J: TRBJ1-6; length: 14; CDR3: CASSYGDGNSPLHF; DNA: TGTGCCAGCAGTTATGGGGACGGGAATTCACCCCTCCACTTT
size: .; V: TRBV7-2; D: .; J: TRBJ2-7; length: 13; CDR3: CASSPGGQKEQYF; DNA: TGTGCCAGCAGTCCGGGGGGCCAGAAGGAGCAGTACTTC
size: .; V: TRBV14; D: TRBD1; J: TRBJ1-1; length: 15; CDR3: CASSQTGTGNTEAFF; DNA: TGTGCCAGCAGCCAAACCGGGACAGGGAACACTGAAGCTTTCTTT
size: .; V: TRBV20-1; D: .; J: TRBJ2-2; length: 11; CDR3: CSARGTGELFF; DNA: TGCAGTGCTAGGGGTACCGGGGAGCTGTTTTTT
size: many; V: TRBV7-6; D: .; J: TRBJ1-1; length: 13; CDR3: CASRQRTDTEAFF; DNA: TGTGCCAGCAGACAAAGGACAGACACTGAAGCTTTCTTT
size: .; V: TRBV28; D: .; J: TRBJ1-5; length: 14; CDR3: CASRNRDSNQPQHF; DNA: TGTGCCAGCAGGAACAGGGATAGCAATCAGCCCCAGCATTTT
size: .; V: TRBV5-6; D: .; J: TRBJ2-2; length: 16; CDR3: CASSLVGPRNTGELFF; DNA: TGTGCCAGCAGCTTGGTGGGACCCCGGAACACCGGGGAGCTGTTTTTT
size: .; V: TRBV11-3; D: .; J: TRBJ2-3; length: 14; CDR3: CASSLGGSTDTQYF; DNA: TGTGCCAGCAGCTTAGGGGGCAGCACAGATACGCAGTATTTT
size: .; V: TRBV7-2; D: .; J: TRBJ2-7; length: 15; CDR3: CASTPQGGASYEQYF; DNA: TGTGCCAGCACACCCCAGGGGGGCGCATCCTACGAGCAGTACTTC
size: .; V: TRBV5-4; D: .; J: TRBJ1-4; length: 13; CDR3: CASSPIGNEKLFF; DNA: TGTGCCAGCAGCCCCATAGGGAATGAAAAACTGTTTTTT
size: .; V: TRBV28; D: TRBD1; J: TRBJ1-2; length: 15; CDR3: CASSYGTGLKSGYTF; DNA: TGTGCCAGCAGTTACGGGACAGGGTTAAAAAGTGGCTACACCTTC
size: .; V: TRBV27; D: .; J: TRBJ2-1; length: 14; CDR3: CASSLGGADNEQFF; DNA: TGTGCCAGCAGTTTGGGGGGGGCGGACAATGAGCAGTTCTTC
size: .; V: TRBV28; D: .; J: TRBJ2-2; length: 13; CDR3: CATQGGNTGELFF; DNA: TGTGCCACCCAGGGGGGAAACACCGGGGAGCTGTTTTTT
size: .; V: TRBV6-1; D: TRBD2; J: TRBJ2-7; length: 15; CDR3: CASRGLLAGGNEQYF; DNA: TGTGCCAGCAGGGGATTACTAGCGGGGGGAAACGAGCAGTACTTC
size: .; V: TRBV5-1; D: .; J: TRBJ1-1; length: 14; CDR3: CASSLGAVNTEAFF; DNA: TGCGCCAGCAGCTTGGGTGCGGTGAACACTGAAGCTTTCTTT
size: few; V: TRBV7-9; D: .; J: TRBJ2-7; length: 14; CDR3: CASSSRGSGYEQYF; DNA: TGTGCCAGCAGCTCACGAGGGAGCGGATACGAGCAGTACTTC
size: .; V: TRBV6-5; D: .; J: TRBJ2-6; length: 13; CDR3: CASSYKGIVVLTF; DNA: TGTGCCAGCAGTTACAAGGGAATCGTCGTCCTGACTTTC
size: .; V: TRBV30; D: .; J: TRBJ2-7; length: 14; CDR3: CAWSFGRPDYEQYF; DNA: TGTGCCTGGAGTTTTGGCAGGCCGGACTACGAGCAGTACTTC
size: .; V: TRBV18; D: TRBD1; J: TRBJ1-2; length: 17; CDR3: CASSRGSGTGSTYGYTF; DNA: TGTGCCAGCTCACGGGGTTCCGGGACAGGGTCAACCTATGGCTACACCTTC
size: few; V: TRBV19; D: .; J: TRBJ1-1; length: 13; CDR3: CASSSYRNTEAFF; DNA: TGTGCCAGTAGTTCCTACAGGAACACTGAAGCTTTCTTT
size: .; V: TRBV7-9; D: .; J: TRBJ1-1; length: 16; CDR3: CASSLLSTRMNTEAFF; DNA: TGTGCCAGCAGCTTATTGTCGACACGTATGAACACTGAAGCTTTCTTT
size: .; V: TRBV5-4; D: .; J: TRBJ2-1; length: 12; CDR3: CASRFNFGEQFF; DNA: TGTGCCAGCAGATTCAATTTCGGTGAGCAGTTCTTC
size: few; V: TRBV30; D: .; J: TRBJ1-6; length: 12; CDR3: CAWSRAGSPLHF; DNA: TGTGCCTGGAGCAGGGCTGGTTCACCCCTCCACTTT
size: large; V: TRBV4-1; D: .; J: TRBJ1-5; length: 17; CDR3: CASSPRWEGVGNQPQHF; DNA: TGCGCCAGCAGCCCTAGATGGGAGGGAGTGGGCAATCAGCCCCAGCATTTT
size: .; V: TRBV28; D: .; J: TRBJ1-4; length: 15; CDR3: CASRGTGPTSEKLFF; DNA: TGTGCCAGCAGGGGGACGGGACCTACTTCGGAAAAACTGTTTTTT
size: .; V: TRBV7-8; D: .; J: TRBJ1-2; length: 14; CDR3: CASSLEVQGYGYTF; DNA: TGTGCCAGCAGCTTAGAAGTACAGGGTTATGGCTACACCTTC
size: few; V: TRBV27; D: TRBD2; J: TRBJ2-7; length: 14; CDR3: CASRTTSGAYEQYF; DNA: TGTGCCAGCAGAACGACTAGCGGGGCCTACGAGCAGTACTTC
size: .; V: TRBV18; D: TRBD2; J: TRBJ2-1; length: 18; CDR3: CASSPDKGTSGAYNEQFF; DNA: TGTGCCAGCTCACCAGACAAGGGGACTAGCGGGGCCTACAATGAGCAGTTCTTC